The 22 T cell receptor beta chains reported below all come from one sample, sequenced in a study of T cell responses to AZD1222 COVID-19 vaccine. This table comes from immunoSEQ multiplex PCR, and its TCRdb copy is limited to in-frame clones, with some not included. Among approximately 80,000 clones, more than 75% were seen once, and the ten largest hold roughly 21%. The sample consisted of peripheral blood, taken on day 0 of AZD1222 vaccination. The receptors here all came from an adult in good health.

This chain uses TRBV2 with TRBJ1-2; D gene ambiguous. The CDR3 consists of 13 residues. V was shortened by 7 bases and J by 5 bases, with 14 bases between the two germline ends. Germline V gives CDR1 SNHLY, CDR2 FYNNEI. In DNA, the CDR3 is TGTGCCAGCACTGAGGGTTTAGGGTATGGCTACACCTTC. The encoded protein is CASTEGLGYGYTF.

The V and J genes are TRBV7-8 and TRBJ1-5; no reliable D call. V was trimmed by 0 bases and J by 5 bases, leaving 17 bases between them. This CDR3 is built from 17 residues. CDR1 is SGHVS, CDR2 FQNEAQ, per germline. CDR3 sequence (DNA): TGTGCCAGCAGCTTAGCGTGGAGAGGGTCCATCGATCAGCCCCAGCATTTT. Protein: CASSLAWRGSIDQPQHF.

The J gene is TRBJ2-5, the V gene TRBV29-1; 9 bases are shared with TRBD1. J gave up 5 bases and V 3 bases, and 4 bases lay outside the gene matches. Germline CDR1 SQVTM, CDR2 ANQGSEA. The CDR3 extends over 13 amino acids. In nucleotides, the CDR3 is TGCAGCGTTGACGGACAGGGGTACGAGACCCAGTACTTC. It codes for CSVDGQGYETQYF.

This sequence joins TRBV15 and TRBJ2-1, with 7 bases aligning to TRBD2. The CDR3 consists of 16 residues. V was pared by 0 bases and J by 0 bases, with 2 bases of the junction left unmatched. Germline CDR1 reads LNHNV; CDR2 reads YYDKDF (reference sequence). CDR3 DNA: TGTGCCACCAGCAGAGAGCTAGCGGTCTCCTACAATGAGCAGTTCTTC. This gives the protein CATSRELAVSYNEQFF.

This clone has a single count. The chain uses TRBV7-9 and TRBJ1-1, with a weak D call TRBD1 (6 bases). CDR1 is SEHNR and CDR2 is FQNEAQ in the germline V gene (reference sequence). This CDR3 spans 14 amino acids. V gave up 4 bases and J gave up 1 base, with 10 bases separating them. CDR3 region: CASSSNRENTEAFF. In DNA, the CDR3 is TGTGCCAGCAGCTCGAACAGGGAGAACACTGAAGCTTTCTTT. Together with reference TRBV7-9 and TRBJ1-1, the CDR3 gives the full variable domain: DTGVSQNPRHKITKRGQNVTFRCDPISEHNRLYWYRQTLGQGPEFLTYFQNEAQLEKSRLLSDRFSAERPKGSFSTLEIQRTEQGDSAMYLCASSSNRENTEAFFGQGTRLTVV.

This sequence joins TRBV5-1 and TRBJ2-3; 10 positions agree with TRBD1. In germline, CDR1 is SGHRS, CDR2 YFSETQ. V was pared by 3 bases and J by 4 bases, with 8 bases of the junction left unmatched. The CDR3 runs 16 residues. As DNA, the CDR3 is TGCGCCAGCAGCTCTACCGGGACAGGGGCTCCAGATACGCAGTATTTT. The encoded protein is CASSSTGTGAPDTQYF.

The genes are TRBV3-1 (or the pseudogene TRBV3-2) and TRBJ1-3, with D unresolved. V lost 1 base, J lost 0 bases, and 7 bases lay in between. The CDR3 is 15 amino acids. CDR1 and CDR2 (germline): LGHDT, YNNKEL (reference sequence). Written as DNA, the CDR3 is TGTGCCAGCAGCCAAGTCCGGAGCTCTGGAAACACCATATATTTT. Its translation: CASSQVRSSGNTIYF.

The V call is TRBV2, the J call TRBJ2-5; either TRBD1 or TRBD2 may supply D (5 bases each). Trimming left V 8 bases short and J 3 bases short, with 10 bases between. CDR1 and CDR2 (germline): SNHLY, FYNNEI. The CDR3 loop spans 12 amino acids. DNA for the CDR3: TGTGCCAGCCGGGGCCAAGAAGAGACCCAGTACTTC. The encoded protein is CASRGQEETQYF.

V usage is TRBV18 and J usage is TRBJ1-3; maybe TRBD1 (6 bases). V was pared by 2 bases and J by 1 base, with 12 bases between. Germline-derived CDR1 and CDR2 are KGHSH and LQKENI. This CDR3 contains 16 residues. For the CDR3, the DNA is TGTGCCAGCTCACCAGGGACGGGGGCATCTGGAAACACCATATATTTT. It specifies CASSPGTGASGNTIYF.

The chain combines TRBV11-2 with TRBJ1-1, with unresolved D. V lost 2 bases and J 1 base, leaving 14 bases between the germline ends. CDR1 and CDR2 from the germline V gene are SGHAT and FQNNGV. CDR3 size: 16 residues. Written as DNA, the CDR3 is TGTGCCAGCAGCTTAAAACCGGGAGGAGAGAACACTGAAGCTTTCTTT. It codes for CASSLKPGGENTEAFF.

This clone appeared once. In DNA form, the CDR3 reads TGTGCCTGGAGTGTAGGAGATACGCAGTATTTT. Its protein is CAWSVGDTQYF. The chain recombines TRBV30 with TRBJ2-3; D gene unclear. V shed 0 bases and J shed 5 bases, with 3 bases lying between them. The V gene's germline CDR1 is GTSNPN and CDR2 SVGIG (reference sequence). The length of the CDR3 is 11 residues.

The CDR3 DNA follows: TGTGCCAGTACGGGAGACAGGGACCTACGGGCCATATATTTT. Protein product: CASTGDRDLRAIYF. The chain recombines TRBV19 with TRBJ1-3; the match to TRBD1 covers 7 bases. The CDR3 is 14 residues long. The germline CDR1 and CDR2 sequences are LNHDA and SQIVND (reference sequence). The V gene end was trimmed by 7 bases and the J gene end by 11 bases; junction bases not matched to a gene: 14.

V usage is TRBV29-1 and J usage is TRBJ2-2; D perhaps matches TRBD2 (5 bases). The length of the CDR3 is 12 residues. Trimming took 4 bases from V and 6 from J, leaving 9 bases between them. CDR1 and CDR2 from the germline V gene are SQVTM and ANQGSEA. The CDR3 here is CSVGEPAGELFF. The CDR3 DNA is TGCAGCGTTGGGGAGCCGGCCGGGGAGCTGTTTTTT.

This chain uses TRBV27 with TRBJ1-5; possibly TRBD1 for D (6 bases). Trimming pared 4 bases from V and 6 bases from J, leaving 13 bases between. The CDR3 has 14 residues. The V gene's germline CDR1 is MNHEY and CDR2 SMNVEV (reference sequence). CDR3 residues: CASSSWGGGQPQHF. The CDR3 nucleotides read TGTGCCAGCAGTTCTTGGGGGGGCGGTCAGCCCCAGCATTTT.

This rearrangement joins TRBV6-6 to TRBJ1-5; TRBD1 matches 8 bases. The V gene end was trimmed by 6 bases and the J gene end by 5 bases; junction bases not matched to a gene: 6. Germline V gene data show CDR1 as MNHNY and CDR2 as SVGAGI (reference sequence). The CDR3 spans 14 residues. This CDR3 reads CASRPGQGDQPQHF. CDR3 nucleotides: TGTGCCAGCAGACCTGGACAGGGAGATCAGCCCCAGCATTTT.

V usage is TRBV18 and J usage is TRBJ1-5; D might be TRBD1 (5 bases). Trimming took off 5 bases at V and 2 bases at J, with 10 bases between the two ends. The CDR3 sequence is 14 residues long. In germline, CDR1 is KGHSH, CDR2 LQKENI. The CDR3 nucleotides are TGTGCCAGCTCAAGCCAGGGTGGCAATCAGCCCCAGCATTTT. Residues: CASSSQGGNQPQHF.

The table lists this clone with a few counts. This chain connects TRBV5-1 to TRBJ1-1, with D perhaps matching TRBD1 (5 bases). Trimming took off 0 bases at V and 0 bases at J, with 9 bases between the two ends. The CDR3 spans 15 residues. Germline values: CDR1 SGHRS, CDR2 YFSETQ. DNA of the CDR3: TGCGCCAGCAGCTTGGTCGGGGGAATGAACACTGAAGCTTTCTTT. It yields the protein CASSLVGGMNTEAFF.

This chain joins TRBV4-2 and TRBJ1-1; D is unresolved. This CDR3 has 16 amino acids. The germline V gene has CDR1 LGHNA and CDR2 YNFKEQ. V was clipped by 4 bases and J by 1 base, with 16 bases between them. The CDR3 sequence is CASSPGVRSTNTEAFF. CDR3 in DNA: TGTGCCAGCAGCCCCGGCGTAAGGAGCACGAACACTGAAGCTTTCTTT.

The rearrangement joins TRBV19 to TRBJ1-2; TRBD1 matches at 11 bases. The CDR3 covers 16 residues. V shed 3 bases, J shed 6 bases, and the junction held 9 bases outside the gene matches. Germline V gene sequence: CDR1 LNHDA, CDR2 SQIVND (reference sequence). CDR3 sequence reads: CASSMDGQGAEDGYTF. The CDR3, as DNA: TGTGCCAGTAGTATGGACGGACAGGGGGCTGAGGATGGCTACACCTTC.

The chain is built from TRBV6-1 and TRBJ1-5; D ambiguous. The CDR3 spans 13 residues. Germline loops: CDR1 MNHNS, CDR2 SASEGT. Trimming removed 1 base at V and 7 bases at J, with 8 bases between. CDR3: CASSEDRAQPQHF. For the CDR3, the DNA is TGTGCCAGCAGTGAAGATCGGGCCCAGCCCCAGCATTTT.

The chain combines TRBV7-6 with TRBJ1-3; 7 bases match TRBD1. The CDR3 runs to 16 residues. Germline V lookup: CDR1 SGHVS, CDR2 FNYEAQ. With V trimmed by 1 base and J by 1 base, 4 bases remained unmatched. CDR3 sequence reads: CASSLDDRVSGNTIYF. The CDR3 DNA sequence: TGTGCCAGCAGCTTAGATGACAGGGTTTCTGGAAACACCATATATTTT.

This clone was seen only once. The chain is built from TRBV7-6 and TRBJ2-3, with 7 bases identical to TRBD1. The CDR3 loop spans 17 amino acids. With V trimmed by 5 bases and J by 0 bases, 11 bases remained unmatched. Germline V gene lookup returns CDR1 SGHVS and CDR2 FNYEAQ. The CDR3 is CASSRNVQTGSTDTQYF. As DNA, the CDR3 is TGTGCCAGCAGCCGAAACGTCCAGACAGGGAGCACAGATACGCAGTATTTT.